This T cell receptor (beta chain) comes out of a study of blood T cell repertoires in COVID-19. About the study: The cDNA or gDNA used as material had been derived from T cells, B-cell-depleted T cells, or PBMCs.

Authors' processing steps: Amplification of reference gene primers was used by the study to estimate nucleated cell counts. Data came from immunoSEQ multiplex PCR; TCRdb stores just in-frame clones and leaves some out. The V and J calls and clone size were taken over from that table, and D and trimming were inferred from the DNA. The sample holds a few hundred thousand clones, 75% to 90% seen once. The ends were cut back, 6 bases at V and 5 bases at J, with 19 bases in the middle. Germline CDR1 MNHEY, CDR2 SVGEGT. CDR3 length: 15 amino acids. This clonotype was sampled from a woman aged 45-60 years who had recovered from COVID-19. What was sequenced was peripheral blood. The chain employs TRBV6-2 or TRBV6-3 and TRBJ2-5; D is perhaps TRBD1 (6 bases). The CDR3 sequence is CASSQLQGLGETQYF. The CDR3 DNA follows: TGTGCCAGCAGCCAATTACAGGGTTTGGGTGAGACCCAGTACTTC.